Each of the 32 T cell receptor beta chains below was sequenced from the same sample in a study of blood T cells in healthy people across ages. The second PCR ran about 6 to 11 cycles with a sample-barcoded 5' primer and J-beta primers. TCRdb passed the 5' RACE reads through MiXCR, listing each CDR3 protein once. This table has hundreds of thousands of distinct CDR3 sequences, about 62% appearing once. Source material: blood. The receptors were sampled from a man younger than 40 in good health.

V usage is TRBV20-1 and J usage is TRBJ1-2, with D uncertain. Trimming left V 6 bases short and J 4 bases short, with 15 bases between. CDR1 is DFQATT and CDR2 is SNEGSKA in the germline V gene (reference sequence). This CDR3 comprises 13 residues. CDR3 sequence: CSAGPVRSYGYTF. CDR3 sequence (DNA): TGCAGTGCCGGACCCGTGAGGAGCTATGGCTACACCTTC.

The gene calls are TRBV28 and TRBJ2-1; D is perhaps TRBD1 or TRBD2 (7 bases each). The V gene lost 7 bases and the J gene lost 5 bases, with 18 bases spanning the gap. Germline values: CDR1 MDHEN, CDR2 SYDVKM. The CDR3 has 15 residues. CDR3 protein: CASKEAGGADNEQFF. The DNA for the CDR3 is TGTGCCAGCAAAGAAGCAGGGGGGGCGGACAATGAGCAGTTCTTC.

This clonotype turned up a few times. The gene calls are TRBV20-1 and TRBJ1-2, with a weak D call TRBD1 (5 bases). V dropped 1 base and J dropped 2 bases, with 17 bases sitting between them. There are 16 residues in the CDR3. Germline CDR1 DFQATT, CDR2 SNEGSKA (reference sequence). CDR3 in amino acids: CSARGGDSLANYGYTF. CDR3 DNA sequence: TGCAGTGCTAGAGGGGGAGACAGCCTCGCGAACTATGGCTACACCTTC.

This clonotype was seen a few times. The chain couples TRBV6-5 to TRBJ1-1; 7 bases agree with TRBD1. The germline CDR1 and CDR2 sequences are MNHEY and SVGAGI. CDR3 length: 14 amino acids. With V trimmed by 6 bases and J by 8 bases, 12 bases remained unmatched. The CDR3 region is CASRPTFMDREAFF. The CDR3 DNA is TGTGCCAGCAGACCAACTTTCATGGACAGGGAAGCTTTCTTT.

The chain is built from TRBV7-8 and TRBJ2-1; possible D gene TRBD2, 5 bases. V lost 4 bases to trimming and J lost 2 bases, with 15 bases between them. Germline V gene lookup returns CDR1 SGHVS and CDR2 FQNEAQ. This CDR3 contains 16 residues. CDR3 sequence (DNA): TGTGCCAGCAGCTCCCCGACTACGTCCGCCTACAATGAGCAGTTCTTC. It is translated as CASSSPTTSAYNEQFF.

This clonotype was seen more than once but under ten times. The chain joins TRBV20-1 to TRBJ1-4; tentatively, D is TRBD1 (5 bases). This CDR3 contains 14 residues. V was trimmed by 0 bases and J by 8 bases, leaving 13 bases between them. CDR1 is DFQATT, CDR2 SNEGSKA, per germline (reference sequence). The CDR3 here is CSARDAGRNEKLFF. The CDR3 nucleotides are TGCAGTGCTAGAGACGCAGGGAGGAACGAAAAACTGTTTTTT.

This chain links TRBV7-2 with TRBJ1-1; a possible D gene is TRBD1 (6 bases). CDR1 is SGHTA and CDR2 is FQGNSA in the germline V gene. Trimming removed 6 bases at V and 4 bases at J, with 12 bases between. The CDR3 has 13 residues. The CDR3, as DNA: TGTGCCAGCAGGCTTACAGGGATCACTGAAGCTTTCTTT. Its protein is CASRLTGITEAFF. The whole variable domain, remainder taken from reference TRBV7-2 and TRBJ1-1, is GAGVSQSPSNKVTEKGKDVELRCDPISGHTALYWYRQSLGQGLEFLIYFQGNSAPDKSGLPSDRFSAERTGGSVSTLTIQRTQQEDSAVYLCASRLTGITEAFFGQGTRLTVV.

The rearrangement links TRBV5-1 to TRBJ2-1; tentatively, D is TRBD2 (6 bases). Germline assignment: CDR1 SGHRS and CDR2 YFSETQ. The CDR3 runs to 13 residues. Between the trimmed V and J ends, which lost 0 bases and 7 bases, there was a span of 8 bases. For the CDR3, the DNA is TGCGCCAGCAGCTTGGAGACTAGGAATGAGCAGTTCTTC. Its protein is CASSLETRNEQFF.

This chain joins TRBV4-1 and TRBJ1-1, with a possible D match to TRBD1 (5 bases). Germline V CDR1 and CDR2: MGHRA, YSYEKL. Trimming pared 3 bases from V and 1 base from J, leaving 18 bases between. The CDR3 runs to 17 residues. CDR3 in amino acids: CASSHFRGPGENTEAFF. The CDR3 DNA is TGCGCCAGCAGCCATTTTAGGGGCCCCGGGGAGAACACTGAAGCTTTCTTT.

The rearrangement links TRBV25-1 to TRBJ1-2; 8 nucleotides line up with TRBD1. The CDR3 runs 17 residues. J lost 4 bases, V lost 3 bases, and 13 bases had no gene match. Germline CDR1 and CDR2: MGHDK and SYGVNS. CDR3 residues: CASSDIGRAGGGYGYTF. CDR3 DNA sequence: TGTGCCAGCAGTGACATTGGAAGGGCAGGGGGCGGCTATGGCTACACCTTC.

This chain connects TRBV29-1 to TRBJ2-1; 8 positions match TRBD2. The J segment lost 1 base and the V segment lost 8 bases, leaving 4 bases of the junction unmatched. Per the germline V gene, CDR1 is SQVTM and CDR2 is ANQGSEA. The CDR3 runs to 13 residues. The CDR3 region is CSSGGASYNEQFF. The CDR3 nucleotides are TGCAGCTCGGGAGGGGCGTCCTACAATGAGCAGTTCTTC.

The rearrangement joins TRBV12-3 or TRBV12-4 to TRBJ1-2; 7 bases are shared with TRBD1. This CDR3 comprises 13 residues. The V segment lost 7 bases and the J segment 4 bases; nucleotides outside the gene matches: 6. CDR3 in DNA: TGTGCCAGCATAGTGGCAGGGGGCTATGGCTACACCTTC. It encodes CASIVAGGYGYTF.

V gene TRBV5-1 combines with J gene TRBJ2-7; TRBD1 agrees at 7 bases. Losses at the gene ends were 1 base for V and 6 bases for J; bases not matched to a gene: 10. CDR1 is SGHRS, CDR2 YFSETQ, per germline. CDR3 length equals 15 residues. CDR3 nucleotides: TGCGCCAGCAGCTTGTACGGGACAGTTTTCGGCGAGCAGTACTTC. It is translated as CASSLYGTVFGEQYF.

J is TRBJ1-2 and V is TRBV27; D remains unclear. Germline V gene lookup returns CDR1 MNHEY and CDR2 SMNVEV (reference sequence). The ends were cut back, 3 bases at V and 5 bases at J, with 10 bases in the middle. The CDR3 runs to 13 residues. The CDR3 nucleotides are TGTGCCAGCAGTTTTTCAGTGGGATATGGCTACACCTTC. Amino acid sequence: CASSFSVGYGYTF.

The rearrangement joins TRBV28 to TRBJ1-6; tentative D call: TRBD1 (5 bases). Looked up from germline, CDR1 is MDHEN and CDR2 is SYDVKM. The CDR3 loop spans 17 amino acids. V was clipped by 5 bases and J by 10 bases, with 24 bases between them. The DNA for the CDR3 is TGTGCCAGCAGTCACCGATCAGGGACCACGGCGGGGTCACCCCTCCACTTT. Its translation is CASSHRSGTTAGSPLHF.

This chain joins TRBV20-1 and TRBJ2-1, with 12 bases identical to TRBD2. V trimming: 3 bases; J trimming: 3 bases; junction bases outside the gene matches: 3. Germline V lookup: CDR1 DFQATT, CDR2 SNEGSKA (reference sequence). This CDR3 spans 15 amino acids. The CDR3 sequence is CSARASGGVYNEQFF. The CDR3 bases are TGCAGTGCTAGGGCTAGCGGGGGGGTCTACAATGAGCAGTTCTTC.

This clonotype has more than one count but fewer than ten. The genes are TRBV7-2 and TRBJ1-6; 9 bases align to TRBD1. The germline gives CDR1 SGHTA, CDR2 FQGNSA. The CDR3 is made up of 16 amino acids. The ends lost 1 base at V and 10 bases at J; junction bases unmatched: 8. CDR3 in DNA: TGTGCCAGCAGCTTAGTCGGGACAGGGTTAGGATCACCCCTCCACTTT. Residues: CASSLVGTGLGSPLHF.

The chain joins TRBV13 to TRBJ2-1; 7 nucleotides match TRBD2. The V gene's germline CDR1 is PRHDT and CDR2 FYEKMQ (reference sequence). This CDR3 is built from 14 residues. The trim removed 5 bases at V and 10 bases at J, leaving 11 bases unmatched. CDR3 DNA sequence: TGTGCCAGCAGCCGAGGGGCGGGGGTCGGAGAGCAGTTCTTC. Residues: CASSRGAGVGEQFF.

The chain joins TRBV27 to TRBJ2-6; weak D call: TRBD1 (5 bases). The germline CDR1 and CDR2 sequences are MNHEY and SMNVEV (reference sequence). The CDR3 extends over 16 amino acids. With 4 bases removed from V and 2 bases from J, the gap between germline ends came to 12 bases. The CDR3 sequence is CASSSPTGAGANVLTF. The CDR3 DNA is TGTGCCAGCAGTTCCCCCACAGGAGCTGGGGCCAACGTCCTGACTTTC.

CDR3 in amino acids: CASSYSSRGGYEQYF. DNA for the CDR3: TGTGCCAGCAGTTACTCGAGTCGCGGGGGGTACGAGCAGTACTTC. This sequence joins TRBV6-5 and TRBJ2-7, with 8 bases that match TRBD2. Germline trimming cut 0 bases from V and 4 bases from J; bases unmatched to any gene: 5. CDR1 and CDR2 (germline): MNHEY, SVGAGI. The CDR3 spans 15 residues.

The chain recombines TRBV6-5 with TRBJ1-1; the D is unclear. Trimming shortened V by 2 bases and J by 2 bases, and 6 bases separated the two germline ends. Germline-derived CDR1 and CDR2 are MNHEY and SVGAGI. The CDR3 is 13 residues long. CDR3 amino acids: CASSYPHNTEAFF. As DNA, the CDR3 is TGTGCCAGCAGTTACCCTCACAACACTGAAGCTTTCTTT.

The table lists this clonotype with many counts. V and J are TRBV7-9 and TRBJ1-1; D ambiguous. Germline assignment: CDR1 SEHNR and CDR2 FQNEAQ (reference sequence). The CDR3 loop spans 15 amino acids. V was shortened by 2 bases and J by 1 base, with 11 bases between the two germline ends. In DNA, the CDR3 is TGTGCCAGCAGCTTAAGTGGCCAGACGAACACTGAAGCTTTCTTT. Translation: CASSLSGQTNTEAFF.

This clonotype has more than one count but fewer than ten. At one of its ends the junction is not consistent with the germline gene, which may arise from a read error. The chain couples TRBV7-7 to TRBJ1-5, with D tentatively TRBD1 (5 bases). Looked up from germline, CDR1 is SSHAT and CDR2 is FNYEAQ (reference sequence). CDR3 size: 13 residues. The CDR3 bases are TGTGCTAGCAGCGAGGGACCCTATCAGCCCCAGCATTTT. It specifies CASSEGPYQPQHF.

The V and J genes are TRBV2 and TRBJ2-2; 11 bases map to TRBD2. This CDR3 is built from 14 residues. V dropped 10 bases and J dropped 3; count of bases not matched to a gene: 4. CDR1 is SNHLY, CDR2 FYNNEI, per germline. The CDR3 spells CAIPGLADTGELFF. In nucleotides, the CDR3 is TGTGCCATTCCGGGACTAGCGGACACCGGGGAGCTGTTTTTT.

V is TRBV7-8 and J is TRBJ2-3, with 8 nucleotides matching TRBD1. V lost 5 bases and J lost 1; bases outside the gene matches: 11. Germline CDR1 is SGHVS and CDR2 is FQNEAQ. The CDR3 runs to 17 residues. For the CDR3, the DNA is TGTGCCAGCAGCCCTTACCGGACAGGGATTGGCACAGATACGCAGTATTTT. Encoded protein: CASSPYRTGIGTDTQYF.

The V and J genes are TRBV12-3 or TRBV12-4 and TRBJ2-7, with 10 bases matching TRBD2. The J segment lost 3 bases and the V segment lost 4 bases, leaving 6 bases of the junction unmatched. CDR3 length: 15 amino acids. Written as DNA, the CDR3 is TGTGCCAGCAGTTCTTCTAGCGGGGGACACTACGAGCAGTACTTC. It encodes CASSSSSGGHYEQYF.

The rearrangement links TRBV6-5 to TRBJ2-1; D is perhaps TRBD2 (6 bases). CDR3 size: 15 residues. Trimming removed 10 bases from V and 2 bases from J, with 18 bases in between. The V gene's germline CDR1 is MNHEY and CDR2 SVGAGI. The CDR3, as DNA: TGTGCCACCCACCCGGGACTGACACCCTACAATGAGCAGTTCTTC. It yields the protein CATHPGLTPYNEQFF.

This clonotype came up a few times. The chain recombines TRBV27 with TRBJ1-2; TRBD1 might be the D (6 bases). The ends were cut back, 5 bases at V and 4 bases at J, with 14 bases in the middle. This CDR3 has 14 residues. From germline, CDR1 is MNHEY and CDR2 SMNVEV (reference sequence). The CDR3 protein is CASSAADSFYGYTF. The DNA for the CDR3 is TGTGCCAGCAGTGCCGCGGACAGCTTCTATGGCTACACCTTC.

The chain couples TRBV6-5 to TRBJ1-3; D uncertain. Germline CDR1 and CDR2: MNHEY and SVGAGI. The V end was cut by 8 bases, the J end by 1 base, with 15 bases between. This CDR3 has 15 residues. DNA of the CDR3: TGTGCCAGCGGTAGAACTATGACATCTGGAAACACCATATATTTT. Protein product: CASGRTMTSGNTIYF.

This rearrangement joins TRBV5-6 to TRBJ1-2; D ambiguous. The CDR3 runs 15 residues. V was shortened by 2 bases and J by 5 bases, with 16 bases between the two germline ends. CDR1 is SGHDT and CDR2 is YYEEEE in the germline V gene. CDR3 DNA sequence: TGTGCCAGCAGCTTACAAGTCTCAACCCTATATGGCTACACCTTC. It is translated as CASSLQVSTLYGYTF.

This chain uses TRBV6-5 with TRBJ2-5; the D gene is possibly TRBD1 (5 bases). This CDR3 contains 15 residues. With 2 bases removed from V and 5 bases from J, the gap between germline ends came to 15 bases. The germline V gene encodes CDR1 MNHEY and CDR2 SVGAGI. CDR3 protein: CASSYPGIGSETQYF. As DNA, the CDR3 is TGTGCCAGCAGTTACCCAGGGATCGGGTCGGAGACCCAGTACTTC.

The CDR3 protein is CASSLRIGAAYNEQFF. CDR3 DNA sequence: TGTGCCAGCAGCTTACGGATCGGGGCAGCCTACAATGAGCAGTTCTTC. The chain joins TRBV7-2 to TRBJ2-1, with D perhaps given as TRBD1 or TRBD2 (5 bases each). The CDR3 covers 16 residues. Trimming took off 2 bases at V and 2 bases at J, with 13 bases between the two ends. Germline V lookup: CDR1 SGHTA, CDR2 FQGNSA.